The 30 T cell receptor beta chains in this list originate from one sample, sequenced in a study of chemoradiotherapy in HPV16-positive cancers. The table came from immunoSEQ multiplex PCR; TCRdb's copy has only in-frame clones and leaves some out. The sample contains some 4,600 clones, under 90% of which appear only once. Sampling was performed from a patient who underwent chemoradiotherapy. The receptor source for this set is a human donor with HPV-associated anogenital cancer.

The chain carries TRBV5-8 and TRBJ2-1; 7 nucleotides line up with TRBD1. Germline trimming cut 3 bases from V and 4 bases from J; bases unmatched to any gene: 7. In germline, CDR1 is SGHTS, CDR2 YDEGEE. This CDR3 spans 15 amino acids. CDR3 bases: TGTGCCAGCAGCTCCGACAGGGAATGGTACAATGAGCAGTTCTTC. Protein: CASSSDREWYNEQFF.

The chain links TRBV6-6 to TRBJ1-2; D not resolved. The CDR3 extends over 13 amino acids. Between the trimmed V and J ends, which lost 5 bases and 3 bases, there was a span of 10 bases. CDR1 MNHNY and CDR2 SVGAGI come from the germline V gene (reference sequence). The CDR3 DNA reads TGTGCCAGCAGTGGGCGGCAGGACTATGGCTACACCTTC. Translation: CASSGRQDYGYTF.

The chain has TRBV5-4 and TRBJ2-2; D is unresolved. The CDR3 is made up of 14 amino acids. V was shortened by 0 bases and J by 1 base, with 4 bases between the two germline ends. Germline CDR1 reads SGHNT; CDR2 reads YYREEE (reference sequence). CDR3 bases: TGTGCCAGCAGCTTGGAAGTGAACACCGGGGAGCTGTTTTTT. This codes for CASSLEVNTGELFF.

The rearrangement uses TRBV5-5 and TRBJ2-5; possible D gene TRBD1, 6 bases. The V and J ends lost 7 bases and 1 base respectively, with 20 bases between them. Per the germline V gene, CDR1 is SGHKS and CDR2 is YYEKEE (reference sequence). This CDR3 comprises 16 residues. The CDR3 sequence: CASGADLGRGQETQYF. In DNA, the CDR3 is TGTGCCAGCGGAGCAGATCTGGGCAGGGGCCAAGAGACCCAGTACTTC.

This rearrangement joins TRBV7-9 to TRBJ2-3, with TRBD2 matching 7 bases. Germline assignment: CDR1 SEHNR and CDR2 FQNEAQ (reference sequence). J gave up 3 bases and V 6 bases, and 15 bases lay outside the gene matches. The CDR3 is 17 residues long. CDR3 DNA sequence: TGTGCCAGCAGAACGACTAGCCCGAGGGGTGAGACAGATACGCAGTATTTT. It specifies CASRTTSPRGETDTQYF.

CDR3: CAWKGSGNSPLHF. CDR3 coding DNA: TGTGCCTGGAAGGGGTCGGGGAATTCACCCCTCCACTTT. The chain couples TRBV30 to TRBJ1-6; D is possibly TRBD1 (5 bases). The germline V gene has CDR1 GTSNPN and CDR2 SVGIG (reference sequence). V lost 4 bases, J lost 7 bases, and 11 bases lay in between. This CDR3 region has 13 residues.

Here the CDR3 reads CASRTTGGGVELFF. CDR3 DNA: TGTGCCAGTAGGACCACAGGGGGAGGAGTGGAGCTGTTTTTT. The chain employs TRBV19 and TRBJ2-2, with TRBD1 identical over 8 bases. The CDR3 consists of 14 residues. V lost 6 bases and J lost 10; bases outside the gene matches: 10. CDR1 and CDR2 from the germline V gene are LNHDA and SQIVND (reference sequence).

This chain joins TRBV6-1 and TRBJ1-2, with unresolved D. Germline CDR1 MNHNS, CDR2 SASEGT. The germline V and J ends were trimmed by 0 bases and 2 bases, with 10 bases remaining between them. The CDR3 spans 15 residues. The CDR3 loop reads CASSEAGVLNYGYTF. The CDR3 nucleotides read TGTGCCAGCAGTGAAGCCGGAGTGTTGAACTATGGCTACACCTTC.

The chain combines TRBV25-1 with TRBJ2-7; D possibly corresponds to TRBD2 (6 bases). Germline-derived CDR1 and CDR2 are MGHDK and SYGVNS. The CDR3 is 11 residues long. Trimming left V 8 bases short and J 5 bases short, with 10 bases between. CDR3 in amino acids: CASGGFNEQYF. The DNA of the CDR3 is TGTGCCAGCGGAGGGTTTAACGAGCAGTACTTC.

V and J are TRBV19 and TRBJ1-2, with 7 bases identical to TRBD1. The V segment lost 1 base and the J segment 9 bases; nucleotides outside the gene matches: 8. The CDR3 runs to 14 residues. Per the germline V gene, CDR1 is LNHDA and CDR2 is SQIVND (reference sequence). The CDR3 sequence: CASSIGGTDIRYTF. The CDR3 bases are TGTGCCAGTAGTATAGGAGGGACAGACATTCGCTACACCTTC.

This chain links TRBV7-9 with TRBJ2-7; 7 nucleotides agree with TRBD1. CDR1 and CDR2 (germline): SEHNR, FQNEAQ (reference sequence). The CDR3 spans 15 residues. After removal of 5 bases from V and 2 bases from J, the junction contained 9 bases not matched to a gene. CDR3 nucleotide sequence: TGTGCCAGCAGCCCTGAGACAGGGACCACCTACGAGCAGTACTTC. Its protein product is CASSPETGTTYEQYF.

The CDR3 loop reads CASSYGLAADNEQFF. In DNA, the CDR3 is TGTGCCAGCAGTTATGGCCTAGCGGCGGACAATGAGCAGTTCTTC. The chain has TRBV6-5 and TRBJ2-1, with TRBD2 identical over 7 bases. Germline assignment: CDR1 MNHEY and CDR2 SVGAGI. The V and J ends lost 3 bases and 5 bases, in that order; junction bases with no gene match: 7. The CDR3 runs to 15 residues.

Comment on this clone: A read error may account for a junction end that differs from germline. The V and J genes are TRBV7-9 and TRBJ1-2, with D perhaps matching TRBD1 (6 bases). The CDR3 spans 17 residues. Looked up from germline, CDR1 is SEHNR and CDR2 is FQNEAQ (reference sequence). The CDR3 DNA sequence: TGTGCCAGCAGCCTAGCGCGGGGGCCGGATCGGGTAAATGGCTACACCTTC. It yields the protein CASSLARGPDRVNGYTF.

The J gene is TRBJ2-1, the V gene TRBV13; TRBD2 agrees at 7 bases. Trimming cost V 0 bases and J 4 bases; bases outside gene matches: 6. This CDR3 contains 16 residues. Per the germline V gene, CDR1 is PRHDT and CDR2 is FYEKMQ (reference sequence). CDR3 amino acids: CASSLGGGRDYNEQFF. The CDR3 DNA follows: TGTGCCAGCAGCTTAGGGGGCGGGAGAGATTACAATGAGCAGTTCTTC.

The CDR3 spells CASSPAQGSSEQYF. For the CDR3, the DNA is TGTGCCAGTAGTCCGGCACAGGGATCGTCCGAGCAGTACTTC. V gene TRBV19 combines with J gene TRBJ2-7, with a possible D match to TRBD1 (6 bases). CDR1 is LNHDA and CDR2 is SQIVND in the germline V gene (reference sequence). V dropped 5 bases and J dropped 6 bases, with 17 bases sitting between them. The CDR3 is 14 amino acids.

J is TRBJ2-5 and V is TRBV19; D is undetermined. Trimming shortened V by 1 base and J by 5 bases, and 8 bases separated the two germline ends. CDR1 and CDR2 from the germline V gene are LNHDA and SQIVND (reference sequence). The CDR3 sequence is 13 residues long. The CDR3 DNA follows: TGTGCCAGTAGTATAGGTCGCCGGGAGACCCAGTACTTC. This encodes CASSIGRRETQYF.

CDR3 loop: CASSGQATPGEKLFF. CDR3 sequence (DNA): TGTGCCAGCAGCGGGCAGGCGACGCCGGGTGAAAAACTGTTTTTT. The rearrangement joins TRBV9 to TRBJ1-4; D is unclear. Trimming shortened V by 3 bases and J by 7 bases, and 16 bases separated the two germline ends. The length of the CDR3 is 15 residues. Germline CDR1 and CDR2: SGDLS and YYNGEE.

The CDR3 DNA sequence: TGTGCCAGCAGCATGGACAGGGGGAACACCGGGGAGCTGTTTTTT. Translating it yields CASSMDRGNTGELFF. The genes are TRBV6-6 and TRBJ2-2; 9 nucleotides align to TRBD1. The CDR3 is 15 residues long. V shed 6 bases, J shed 1 base, and the junction held 3 bases outside the gene matches. The germline gives CDR1 MNHNY, CDR2 SVGAGI (reference sequence).

The V and J genes are TRBV5-1 and TRBJ2-2; perhaps TRBD2 as D (5 bases). The germline V gene has CDR1 SGHRS and CDR2 YFSETQ. The CDR3 is 15 amino acids. Between the trimmed V and J ends, which lost 2 bases and 4 bases, there was a span of 12 bases. The CDR3 loop is CASSFRTSGTGELFF. Written as DNA, the CDR3 is TGCGCCAGCAGCTTCCGGACTTCGGGCACCGGGGAGCTGTTTTTT.

The chain links TRBV11-3 to TRBJ2-7; D not resolved. V was pared by 1 base and J by 7 bases, with 14 bases between. The CDR3 runs 14 residues. Germline values: CDR1 SGHNT, CDR2 YENEEA. This CDR3 is CASSLGDGLGEQYF. CDR3 coding DNA: TGTGCCAGCAGCTTAGGAGACGGGTTAGGGGAGCAGTACTTC.

About this clone: As the CDR3 is not closed by the conserved phenylalanine or tryptophan, this likely results from a read error. It is unclear where the CDR3 begins or ends on the DNA, so no DNA is shown, and the CDR3 is as TCRdb lists it. The chain employs TRBV28 and TRBJ2-7; the D call TRBD1 from the table was never checked on the DNA. The CDR3 is 17 amino acids in total, end residues counted. CDR1 is MDHEN, CDR2 SYDVKM, per germline. The CDR3 here is CASSFGDGGTGTSPPSL.

V usage is TRBV9 and J usage is TRBJ1-2, with 10 bases matching TRBD1. The V gene end was trimmed by 3 bases and the J gene end by 4 bases; junction bases not matched to a gene: 3. The CDR3 runs to 14 residues. CDR1 is SGDLS, CDR2 YYNGEE, per germline. CDR3 sequence (DNA): TGTGCCAGCAGCGCGCGGACAGGGGGCTATGGCTACACCTTC. Its translation is CASSARTGGYGYTF.

This clone was detected a few times. The rearrangement links TRBV10-2 to TRBJ2-3; 8 positions match TRBD2. Germline assignment: CDR1 WSHSY and CDR2 SAAADI. The junction had 2 bases not matched to a gene; V was cut back by 6 bases and J by 3 bases. This CDR3 has 13 residues. The CDR3 spells CASRPSGTDTQYF. CDR3 DNA: TGCGCCAGCAGGCCTAGCGGGACAGATACGCAGTATTTT.

Comments on this clone: The sample has other DNA sequences that encode this CDR3 too. The chain joins TRBV7-8 to TRBJ2-5; tentative D call: TRBD1 (5 bases). The CDR3 totals 15 residues. V lost 1 base, J lost 5 bases, and 14 bases lay in between. Germline lookup yields CDR1 SGHVS and CDR2 FQNEAQ. CDR3 in DNA: TGTGCCAGCAGCTTAGGGCTAGGGGCGAAGGAGACCCAGTACTTC. Its translation: CASSLGLGAKETQYF.

Of note for this clone: At the DNA level, this CDR3 is encoded by other sequences in the same sample as well. The chain combines TRBV6-1 with TRBJ1-4; D might be TRBD1 (6 bases). The CDR3 loop spans 14 amino acids. Germline lookup yields CDR1 MNHNS and CDR2 SASEGT. Deletions cut 6 bases from V and 4 bases from J, with 12 bases between. The CDR3 reads CASRGDNFNEKLFF. The CDR3 DNA is TGTGCCAGCAGAGGGGACAACTTTAATGAAAAACTGTTTTTT.

V and J are TRBV2 and TRBJ2-4; D gene unclear. The germline V and J ends were trimmed by 7 bases and 11 bases, with 21 bases remaining between them. CDR1 is SNHLY, CDR2 FYNNEI, per germline. This CDR3 region has 14 residues. The CDR3 DNA reads TGTGCCAGCAAAAAACCTTTCCAGTGGGCCGTTCAGTACTTC. Amino acids: CASKKPFQWAVQYF.

This clone occurred once. The V gene is TRBV9, the J gene TRBJ2-6; D remains ambiguous. Trimming stripped 6 bases from V and 0 bases from J, with 10 bases between. The CDR3 sequence is 15 residues long. Germline lookup yields CDR1 SGDLS and CDR2 YYNGEE. This chain's CDR3 is CASIGGISGANVLTF. DNA for the CDR3: TGTGCCAGCATAGGCGGAATCTCTGGGGCCAACGTCCTGACTTTC. Based on the CDR3 plus reference TRBV9 and TRBJ2-6, the full variable domain is DSGVTQTPKHLITATGQRVTLRCSPRSGDLSVYWYQQSLDQGLQFLIQYYNGEERAKGNILERFSAQQFPDLHSELNLSSLELGDSALYFCASIGGISGANVLTFGAGSRLTVL.

The chain links TRBV29-1 to TRBJ2-6; 7 nucleotides match TRBD1. V was clipped by 6 bases and J by 2 bases; unmatched bases: 4. CDR3 size: 14 residues. Germline lookup yields CDR1 SQVTM and CDR2 ANQGSEA. CDR3 sequence: CSVRTGAGANVLTF. The CDR3 bases are TGCAGCGTACGAACAGGGGCTGGGGCCAACGTCCTGACTTTC.

This chain joins TRBV5-6 and TRBJ2-2; TRBD1 aligns across 10 bases. This CDR3 comprises 14 residues. J was trimmed by 7 bases and V by 6 bases; bases with no gene match: 6. The germline V gene has CDR1 SGHDT and CDR2 YYEEEE. The CDR3 region is CASKGQGHIGELFF. The DNA for the CDR3 is TGTGCCAGCAAGGGACAGGGGCACATCGGGGAGCTGTTTTTT.

In regard to this clone: Because it lacks the conserved phenylalanine or tryptophan at the end, this CDR3 is likely a read error. The genes are TRBV29-1 and TRBJ2-7, with D possibly matching TRBD1 (6 bases). V was pared by 4 bases and J by 5 bases, with 15 bases between. The germline CDR1 and CDR2 sequences are SQVTM and ANQGSEA. The CDR3 has 13 amino acids. CDR3 sequence reads: CSVVSTGSHEQYL. CDR3 DNA: TGCAGCGTTGTCTCTACAGGGTCCCACGAGCAGTACCTC.